This TCR beta chain was captured by sequencing in a study of T cells in Graves' hyperthyroidism and ophthalmopathy. Patients aged 18 to 65 had newly diagnosed hyperthyroidism of under 2 months' duration. Thyroid ultrasound, orbital computed tomography, clinical symptoms, and serum thyroxine and TRAb underpinned diagnoses. V lost 10 bases and J lost 3, with 15 bases in between. The germline CDR1 and CDR2 sequences are MRHNA and SNTAGT. This CDR3 is built from 13 residues. Regions amplified from RNA transcripts were the TCR beta CDR3 regions. RT-PCR in the first round (using the HTBI primer set) targeted the TCR CDR3. Via MiXCR, TCRdb re-called the multiplex PCR reads, giving one row per CDR3 protein. The profile shows 730,000 or so distinct CDR3 sequences, around 19% of them singletons.

This TCR was sampled from a woman in her forties or fifties with Graves' hyperthyroidism that later progressed to Graves' ophthalmopathy. The source material was blood. V and J are TRBV6-4 and TRBJ2-5; D tentatively reads TRBD1 or TRBD2 (5 bases each). Written as DNA, the CDR3 is TGTGCCACGTCTCGGGGCGTTGAAGAGACCCAGTACTTC. It translates to CATSRGVEETQYF.